This T cell receptor (beta chain) was sequenced during a study of shared clonotypes between healthy human individuals. Broader study findings: Sampling was confined to blood; repertoires within tissues likely differ.

Only one count was recorded for this clone. The antigen remains unidentified. TCRdb's table, derived via immunoSEQ multiplex PCR, lists solely in-frame clones and lacks some. The repertoire holds hundreds of thousands of clones, with around 78% as singletons. Trimming took 6 bases from V and 2 from J, leaving 13 bases between them. This CDR3 region has 14 residues. Germline CDR1 and CDR2: SGHTA and FQGNSA. V and J are TRBV7-2 and TRBJ2-5; tentatively, D is TRBD1 or TRBD2 (6 bases each). Sequenced input: PBMCs. The sequence came from a middle-aged woman in good health. Some clones in this sample may be carry-over from other donors' samples. The DNA of the CDR3 is TGTGCCAGCAGTTTGGGGGGCTGGCAAGAGACCCAGTACTTC. This encodes CASSLGGWQETQYF.